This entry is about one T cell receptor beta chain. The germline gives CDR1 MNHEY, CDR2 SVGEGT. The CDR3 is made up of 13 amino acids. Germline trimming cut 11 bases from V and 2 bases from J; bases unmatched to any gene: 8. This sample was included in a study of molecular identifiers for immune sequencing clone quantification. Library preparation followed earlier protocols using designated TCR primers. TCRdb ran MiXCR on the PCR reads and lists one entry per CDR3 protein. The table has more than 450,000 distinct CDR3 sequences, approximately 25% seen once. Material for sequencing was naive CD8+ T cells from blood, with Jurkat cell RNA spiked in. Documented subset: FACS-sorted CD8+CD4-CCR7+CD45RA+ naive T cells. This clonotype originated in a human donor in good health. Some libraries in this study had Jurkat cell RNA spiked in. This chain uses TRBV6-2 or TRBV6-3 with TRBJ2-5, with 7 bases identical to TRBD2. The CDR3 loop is CAGGLSLQETQYF. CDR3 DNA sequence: TGTGCCGGGGGACTATCCCTGCAAGAGACCCAGTACTTC.